Included here is one T cell receptor beta chain sequence, with context. Trimming took 7 bases from V and 10 from J, leaving 16 bases between them. This CDR3 has 12 amino acids. The germline CDR1 and CDR2 sequences are MDHEN and SYDVKM. The data are from a study of blood T cells in healthy people across ages. With a J-beta primer mix and a sample-barcoded 5' primer, a second PCR ran about 7 to 12 cycles. All cDNA molecules were each tagged by a template-switch adaptor with 12 random nucleotides. Per sample, CDR3-containing paired-end reads numbered at least 3 million. TCRdb recomputed calls from the 5' RACE reads with MiXCR, one row per CDR3 protein. The sample lists about 780,000 distinct CDR3 sequences, around 50% occurring once.

The rearrangement joins TRBV28 to TRBJ2-5; possibly TRBD1 or TRBD2 for D (6 bases each). Sequenced material: blood. The sequence derives from a man older than 75 in good health. This chain's CDR3 is CASNTGAVRQYF. CDR3 bases: TGTGCCAGCAACACGGGGGCAGTGCGCCAGTACTTC.